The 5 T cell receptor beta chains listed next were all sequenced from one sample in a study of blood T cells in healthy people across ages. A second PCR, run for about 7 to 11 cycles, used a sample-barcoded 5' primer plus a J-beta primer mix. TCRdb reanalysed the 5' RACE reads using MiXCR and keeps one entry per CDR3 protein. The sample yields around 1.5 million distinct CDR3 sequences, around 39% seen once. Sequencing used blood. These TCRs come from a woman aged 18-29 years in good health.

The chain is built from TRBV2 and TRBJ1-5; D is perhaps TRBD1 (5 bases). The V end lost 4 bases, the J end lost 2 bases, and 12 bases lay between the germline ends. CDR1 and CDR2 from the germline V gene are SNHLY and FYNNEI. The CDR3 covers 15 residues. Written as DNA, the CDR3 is TGTGCCAGCAGTGTGGTGTGGGGGGGCAATCAGCCCCAGCATTTT. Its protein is CASSVVWGGNQPQHF.

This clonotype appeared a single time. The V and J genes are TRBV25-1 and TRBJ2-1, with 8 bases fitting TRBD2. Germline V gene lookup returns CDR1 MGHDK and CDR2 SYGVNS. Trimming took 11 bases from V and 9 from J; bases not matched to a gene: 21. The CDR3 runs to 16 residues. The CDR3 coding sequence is TGTGCCGGCTGTGAACATACCCTCGCGGGAGGCGTTGAGCAGTTCTTC. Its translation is CAGCEHTLAGGVEQFF.

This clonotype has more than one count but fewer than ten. CDR3: CASSITTGQNTEAFF. The CDR3 DNA follows: TGTGCCAGCAGCATTACGACAGGGCAGAACACTGAAGCTTTCTTT. The rearrangement uses TRBV27 and TRBJ1-1; 7 nucleotides match TRBD1. The germline gives CDR1 MNHEY, CDR2 SMNVEV (reference sequence). The CDR3 totals 15 residues. With 6 bases clipped from V and 1 base from J, the junction kept 8 bases outside the gene matches.

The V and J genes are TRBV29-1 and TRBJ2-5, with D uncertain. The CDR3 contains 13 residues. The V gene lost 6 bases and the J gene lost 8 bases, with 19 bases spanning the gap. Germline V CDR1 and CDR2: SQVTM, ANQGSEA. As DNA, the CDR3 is TGCAGCGTCGGGTGGGCCTTGAAGGAAACCCAGTACTTC. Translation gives CSVGWALKETQYF.

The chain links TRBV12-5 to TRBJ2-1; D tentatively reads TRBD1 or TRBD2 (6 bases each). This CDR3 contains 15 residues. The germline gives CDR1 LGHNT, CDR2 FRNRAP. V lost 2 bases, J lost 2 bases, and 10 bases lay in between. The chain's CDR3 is CASGLRGVAYNEQFF. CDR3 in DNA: TGTGCTAGTGGTTTGAGGGGGGTTGCCTACAATGAGCAGTTCTTC. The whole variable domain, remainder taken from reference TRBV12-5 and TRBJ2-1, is DARVTQTPRHKVTEMGQEVTMRCQPILGHNTVFWYRQTMMQGLELLAYFRNRAPLDDSGMPKDRFSAEMPDATLATLKIQPSEPRDSAVYFCASGLRGVAYNEQFFGPGTRLTVL.